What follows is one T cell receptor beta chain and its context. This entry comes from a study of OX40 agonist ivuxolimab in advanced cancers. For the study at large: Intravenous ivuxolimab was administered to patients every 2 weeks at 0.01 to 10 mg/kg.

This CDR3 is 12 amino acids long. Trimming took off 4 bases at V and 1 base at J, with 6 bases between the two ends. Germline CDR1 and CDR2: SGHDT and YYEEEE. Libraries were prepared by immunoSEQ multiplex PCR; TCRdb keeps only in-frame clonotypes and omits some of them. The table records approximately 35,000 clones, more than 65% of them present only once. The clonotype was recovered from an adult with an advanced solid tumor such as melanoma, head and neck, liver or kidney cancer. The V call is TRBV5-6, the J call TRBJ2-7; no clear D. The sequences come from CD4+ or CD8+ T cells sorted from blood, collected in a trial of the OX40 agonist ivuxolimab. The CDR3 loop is CASSPGSYEQYF. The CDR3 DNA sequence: TGTGCCAGCAGCCCAGGTTCCTACGAGCAGTACTTC.